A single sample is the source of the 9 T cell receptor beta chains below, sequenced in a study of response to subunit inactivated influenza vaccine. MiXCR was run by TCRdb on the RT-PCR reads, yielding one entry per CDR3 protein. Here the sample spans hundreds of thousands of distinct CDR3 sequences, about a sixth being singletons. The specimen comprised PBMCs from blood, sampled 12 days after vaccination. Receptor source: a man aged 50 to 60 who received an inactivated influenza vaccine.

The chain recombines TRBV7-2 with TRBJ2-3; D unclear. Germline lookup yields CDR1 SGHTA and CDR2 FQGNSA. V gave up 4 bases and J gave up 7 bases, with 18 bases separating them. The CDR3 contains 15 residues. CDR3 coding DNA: TGTGCCAGCAGCTCCGCGCCTCGGATACTCTATACGCAGTATTTT. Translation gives CASSSAPRILYTQYF.

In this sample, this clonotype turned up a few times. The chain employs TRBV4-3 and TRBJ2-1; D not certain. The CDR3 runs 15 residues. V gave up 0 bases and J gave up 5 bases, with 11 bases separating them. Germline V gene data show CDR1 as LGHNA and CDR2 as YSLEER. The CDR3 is CASSQDLGVHNEQFF. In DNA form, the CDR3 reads TGCGCCAGCAGCCAAGATCTGGGCGTCCACAATGAGCAGTTCTTC.

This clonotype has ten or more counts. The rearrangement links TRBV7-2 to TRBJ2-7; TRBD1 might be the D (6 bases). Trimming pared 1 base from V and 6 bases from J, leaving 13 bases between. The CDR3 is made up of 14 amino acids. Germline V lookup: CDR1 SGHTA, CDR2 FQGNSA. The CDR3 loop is CASSLGTGIFEQYF. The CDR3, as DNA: TGTGCCAGCAGCTTAGGAACAGGGATCTTCGAGCAGTACTTC.

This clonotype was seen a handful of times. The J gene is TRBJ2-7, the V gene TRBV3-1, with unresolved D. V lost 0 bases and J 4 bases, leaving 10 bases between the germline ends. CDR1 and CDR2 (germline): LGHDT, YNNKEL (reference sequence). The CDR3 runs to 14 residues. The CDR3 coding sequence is TGTGCCAGCAGCCAAGATGTTGGAAAGTACGAGCAGTACTTC. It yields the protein CASSQDVGKYEQYF.

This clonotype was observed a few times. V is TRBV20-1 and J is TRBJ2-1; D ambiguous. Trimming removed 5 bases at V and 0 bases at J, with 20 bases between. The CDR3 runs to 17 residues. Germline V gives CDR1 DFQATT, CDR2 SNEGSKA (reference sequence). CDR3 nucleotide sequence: TGCAGTGCTCCCACCAATGTGGTATGGAGCTCCTACAATGAGCAGTTCTTC. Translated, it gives CSAPTNVVWSSYNEQFF.

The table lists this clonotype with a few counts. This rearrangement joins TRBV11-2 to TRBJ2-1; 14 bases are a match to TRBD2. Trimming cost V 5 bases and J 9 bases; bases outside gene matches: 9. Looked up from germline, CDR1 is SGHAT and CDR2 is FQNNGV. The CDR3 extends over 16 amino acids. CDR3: CASSPGTSGSSGEQFF. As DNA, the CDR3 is TGTGCCAGCAGCCCAGGGACTAGCGGGAGTTCTGGTGAGCAGTTCTTC.

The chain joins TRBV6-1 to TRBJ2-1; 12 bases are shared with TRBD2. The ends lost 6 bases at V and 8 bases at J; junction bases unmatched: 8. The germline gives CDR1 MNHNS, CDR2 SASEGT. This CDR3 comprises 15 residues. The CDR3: CASSRTSGTGDEQFF. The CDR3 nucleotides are TGTGCCAGCAGCCGGACTAGCGGGACCGGGGATGAGCAGTTCTTC.

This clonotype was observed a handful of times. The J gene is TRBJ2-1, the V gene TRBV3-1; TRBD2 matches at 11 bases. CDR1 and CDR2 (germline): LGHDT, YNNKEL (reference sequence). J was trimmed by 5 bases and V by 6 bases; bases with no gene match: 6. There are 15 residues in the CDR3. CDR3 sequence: CASSQTSGDNNEQFF. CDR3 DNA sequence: TGTGCCAGCAGTCAGACTAGCGGGGATAACAATGAGCAGTTCTTC.

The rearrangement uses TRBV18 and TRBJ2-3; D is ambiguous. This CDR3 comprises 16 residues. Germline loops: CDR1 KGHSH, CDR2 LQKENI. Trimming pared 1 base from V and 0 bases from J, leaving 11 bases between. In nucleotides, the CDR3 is TGTGCCAGCTCACCACGACCTCATGGAAGCACAGATACGCAGTATTTT. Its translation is CASSPRPHGSTDTQYF.